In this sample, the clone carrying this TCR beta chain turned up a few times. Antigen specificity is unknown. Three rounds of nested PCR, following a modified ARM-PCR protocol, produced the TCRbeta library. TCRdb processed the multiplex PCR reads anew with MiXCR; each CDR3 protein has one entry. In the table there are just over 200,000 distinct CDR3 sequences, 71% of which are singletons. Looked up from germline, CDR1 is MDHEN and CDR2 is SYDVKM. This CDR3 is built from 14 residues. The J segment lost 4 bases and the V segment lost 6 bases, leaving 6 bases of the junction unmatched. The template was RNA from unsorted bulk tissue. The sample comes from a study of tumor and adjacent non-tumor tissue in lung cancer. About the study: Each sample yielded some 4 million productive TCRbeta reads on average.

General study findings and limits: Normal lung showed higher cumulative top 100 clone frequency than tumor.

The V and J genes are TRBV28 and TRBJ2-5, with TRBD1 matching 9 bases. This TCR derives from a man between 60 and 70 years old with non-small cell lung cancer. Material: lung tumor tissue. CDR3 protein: CASRVQGAGETQYF. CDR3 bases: TGTGCCAGCAGAGTACAGGGGGCCGGAGAGACCCAGTACTTC.